The clone carrying this T cell receptor beta chain was counted between two and nine times. Its antigen is as yet unknown. TCRdb fed the RT-PCR reads into MiXCR, producing one record per CDR3 protein. The sample contains fewer than 700,000 distinct CDR3 sequences, 10% to 15% of which appear only once. There are 13 residues in the CDR3. Looked up from germline, CDR1 is DFQATT and CDR2 is SNEGSKA (reference sequence). J gave up 2 bases and V 5 bases, and 2 bases lay outside the gene matches. This sample was included in a study of response to subunit inactivated influenza vaccine. The study, taken as a whole, reports: That few new T cells are recruited by each seasonal influenza vaccination was the authors' suggestion.

This receptor was taken from a man in his forties or fifties who received an inactivated influenza vaccine. This specimen was PBMCs from blood, taken 40 to 50 days after vaccination. V and J are TRBV20-1 and TRBJ2-7; 11 bases match TRBD2. CDR3 protein: CSASTSGAYEQYF. In DNA form, the CDR3 reads TGCAGTGCTTCGACTAGCGGGGCCTACGAGCAGTACTTC.